Listed here are 30 T cell receptor beta chains from one sample, sequenced in a study of CD8+CD57+ T cells in acquired aplastic anemia. The TCR beta profiling, which covered VDJ combination and CDR3 sequence, was carried out using genomic DNA as the template. TCRdb called the reads again in MiXCR, with one record for every CDR3 protein. The data contain approximately 180,000 distinct CDR3 sequences, about three fifths of them seen just once; the ten biggest clones take up roughly 46%. Whoever was chosen for sequencing had shown CD8+CD57+ cell expansion by flow cytometry. Specimen: sorted CD4+, CD8+, or CD8+CD57+ T cells (not recorded which) from PBMCs. These receptors originate from a human donor with aplastic anemia.

The CDR3 is CASRARGGGTYEQYF. CDR3 nucleotides: TGTGCCAGCAGAGCTCGTGGGGGGGGCACCTACGAGCAGTACTTC. This chain connects TRBV27 to TRBJ2-7; TRBD2 might be the D (7 bases). V lost 6 bases to trimming and J lost 2 bases, with 17 bases between them. The CDR3 sequence is 15 residues long. Germline V CDR1 and CDR2: MNHEY, SMNVEV (reference sequence).

This clonotype was seen a handful of times. The rearrangement links TRBV7-9 to TRBJ2-7, with TRBD1 as a possible D gene (6 bases). CDR1 SEHNR and CDR2 FQNEAQ come from the germline V gene (reference sequence). The CDR3 is 17 amino acids. V was trimmed by 4 bases and J by 0 bases, leaving 19 bases between them. The CDR3 sequence: CASSSPRTAKNSYEQYF. The CDR3 nucleotides read TGTGCCAGCAGCTCGCCTCGGACAGCTAAGAACTCCTACGAGCAGTACTTC.

This clonotype was recorded a few times. This chain links TRBV19 with TRBJ1-6, with D unclear. This CDR3 spans 12 amino acids. Germline loops: CDR1 LNHDA, CDR2 SQIVND (reference sequence). V lost 1 base and J 10 bases, leaving 5 bases between the germline ends. CDR3 nucleotides: TGTGCCAGTAGTATAGCGGCGTCACCCCTCCACTTT. Encoded protein: CASSIAASPLHF.

This chain connects TRBV7-2 to TRBJ1-6; TRBD1 matches 8 bases. The length of the CDR3 is 15 residues. CDR1 and CDR2 from the germline V gene are SGHTA and FQGNSA. Unmatched junction bases numbered 8, after V lost 5 bases and J lost 8 bases. The CDR3 DNA sequence: TGTGCCAGCAGCCCGGGGACAGGTTTGGATTCACCCCTCCACTTT. Residues: CASSPGTGLDSPLHF.

The V call is TRBV11-3, the J call TRBJ2-1, with no clear D. V gave up 5 bases and J gave up 6 bases, with 11 bases separating them. Looked up from germline, CDR1 is SGHNT and CDR2 is YENEEA. The CDR3 has 13 amino acids. For the CDR3, the DNA is TGTGCCAGCAGCGTAAGTATGGGCAATGAGCAGTTCTTC. Protein: CASSVSMGNEQFF. The full variable domain, in which reference TRBV11-3 and TRBJ2-1 provide the parts outside the CDR3, is EAGVVQSPRYKIIEKKQPVAFWCNPISGHNTLYWYLQNLGQGPELLIRYENEEAVDDSQLPKDRFSAERLKGVDSTLKIQPAELGDSAVYLCASSVSMGNEQFFGPGTRLTVL.

The V and J genes are TRBV6-2 or TRBV6-3 and TRBJ2-1, with TRBD1 identical over 9 bases. Trimming at V came to 6 bases and at J to 6 bases, leaving 6 bases not matched to a gene. CDR1 MNHEY and CDR2 SVGEGT come from the germline V gene. The CDR3 is 14 residues long. The CDR3 loop is CASSRDREINEQFF. The DNA of the CDR3 is TGTGCCAGCAGCCGGGACAGGGAGATCAATGAGCAGTTCTTC.

The rearrangement joins TRBV20-1 to TRBJ2-5, with TRBD1 matching over 9 bases. The V segment lost 6 bases and the J segment 5 bases; nucleotides outside the gene matches: 4. This CDR3 is built from 12 residues. Germline CDR1 reads DFQATT; CDR2 reads SNEGSKA (reference sequence). CDR3 bases: TGCAGTGCGGAGGGGACAGGGGAGACCCAGTACTTC. This gives the protein CSAEGTGETQYF.

The rearrangement links TRBV10-3 to TRBJ1-1; a possible D gene is TRBD1 (5 bases). The CDR3 extends over 16 amino acids. Per germline, CDR1 ENHRY and CDR2 SYGVKD. Trimming took 4 bases from V and 3 from J, leaving 18 bases between them. This CDR3 is CAISGRDGAGDTEAFF. The CDR3 nucleotides are TGTGCCATCAGTGGAAGGGACGGAGCCGGGGACACTGAAGCTTTCTTT.

This chain links TRBV9 with TRBJ2-3; tentatively, D is TRBD2 (5 bases). This CDR3 comprises 13 residues. CDR1 is SGDLS and CDR2 is YYNGEE in the germline V gene. V was shortened by 4 bases and J by 7 bases, with 13 bases between the two germline ends. The CDR3 protein is CASSLLGRNTQYF. CDR3 nucleotide sequence: TGTGCCAGCAGCCTCCTAGGGAGAAATACGCAGTATTTT.

The genes are TRBV2 and TRBJ1-1; D not resolved. The germline V gene encodes CDR1 SNHLY and CDR2 FYNNEI. Trimming cost V 11 bases and J 1 base, with 11 bases left between them. The CDR3 is 12 amino acids. CDR3 nucleotide sequence: TGTGCCGGTAGACGACGGAACACTGAAGCTTTCTTT. This codes for CAGRRRNTEAFF. Using reference TRBV2 and TRBJ1-1 for the parts outside the CDR3, the full variable domain is EPEVTQTPSHQVTQMGQEVILRCVPISNHLYFYWYRQILGQKVEFLVSFYNNEISEKSEIFDDQFSVERPDGSNFTLKIRSTKLEDSAMYFCAGRRRNTEAFFGQGTRLTVV.

A few counts support this clonotype. The rearrangement uses TRBV7-9 and TRBJ2-3, with D possibly TRBD2 on 5 matching bases. The CDR3 contains 15 residues. Per germline, CDR1 SEHNR and CDR2 FQNEAQ (reference sequence). V was clipped by 7 bases and J by 3 bases, with 17 bases between them. The CDR3, as DNA: TGTGCCAGCACGCTTGAAATGGGAGTTACAGATACGCAGTATTTT. Its protein is CASTLEMGVTDTQYF.

V and J are TRBV2 and TRBJ2-7; 7 nucleotides align to TRBD2. J lost 4 bases, V lost 6 bases, and 12 bases had no gene match. Germline V gene sequence: CDR1 SNHLY, CDR2 FYNNEI. The CDR3 consists of 15 residues. The CDR3 DNA is TGTGCCAGCAGCGCTAAGGCGGGGGAGCCGTACGAGCAGTACTTC. It translates to CASSAKAGEPYEQYF.

The J gene is TRBJ1-1, the V gene TRBV5-1; perhaps TRBD1 as D (5 bases). Germline V gives CDR1 SGHRS, CDR2 YFSETQ. This CDR3 spans 14 amino acids. V was clipped by 3 bases and J by 1 base, with 10 bases between them. The CDR3 DNA reads TGCGCCAGCAGCTCGGGGCAGACGAACACTGAAGCTTTCTTT. Protein product: CASSSGQTNTEAFF.

This clonotype was detected only a few times. The chain joins TRBV10-2 to TRBJ2-5, with TRBD2 identical over 7 bases. The germline V gene has CDR1 WSHSY and CDR2 SAAADI. V was clipped by 3 bases and J by 2 bases; unmatched bases: 3. There are 14 residues in the CDR3. The chain's CDR3 is CASSEAGFQETQYF. DNA for the CDR3: TGCGCCAGCAGTGAAGCGGGGTTTCAAGAGACCCAGTACTTC.

Regarding this clonotype: A read error may be the cause here, since a much bigger clone is one base away. The V gene is TRBV4-2, the J gene TRBJ2-3; D remains ambiguous. This CDR3 spans 15 amino acids. V gave up 0 bases and J gave up 4 bases, with 11 bases separating them. Germline V lookup: CDR1 LGHNA, CDR2 YNFKEQ. CDR3 in amino acids: CASSQDGGPADTQYF. As DNA, the CDR3 is TGTGCCAGCAGCCAAGATGGTGGGCCGGCAGATACGCAGTATTTT.

The chain is built from TRBV7-2 and TRBJ2-7, with D perhaps matching TRBD2 (5 bases). Germline V gene sequence: CDR1 SGHTA, CDR2 FQGNSA. The V and J ends lost 6 bases and 6 bases respectively, with 15 bases between them. The CDR3 extends over 13 amino acids. CDR3 sequence: CASSYLKLAEQYF. The CDR3 DNA follows: TGTGCCAGCAGTTACCTTAAGCTAGCCGAGCAGTACTTC.

This rearrangement joins TRBV7-2 to TRBJ1-1, with TRBD1 matching over 9 bases. The CDR3 has 13 residues. V lost 5 bases to trimming and J lost 5 bases; unmatched junction nucleotides: 3. Germline V gene lookup returns CDR1 SGHTA and CDR2 FQGNSA. The CDR3 spells CASSTTGGTEAFF. CDR3 bases: TGTGCCAGCAGCACGACAGGGGGAACTGAAGCTTTCTTT.

With regard to this clonotype: Since no conserved phenylalanine or tryptophan closes the CDR3, a read error is the likely cause. The chain is built from TRBV25-1 and TRBJ1-3, with D unclear. The V end lost 2 bases, the J end lost 3 bases, and 5 bases lay between the germline ends. There are 13 residues in the CDR3. Germline V lookup: CDR1 MGHDK, CDR2 SYGVNS. DNA of the CDR3: TGTGCCAGCAGTGAAGCGGGTGGAAACACCATATATTCT. It translates to CASSEAGGNTIYS.

A single count supports this clonotype. The V gene is TRBV7-6, the J gene TRBJ2-5; 9 nucleotides align to TRBD2. J lost 5 bases, V lost 4 bases, and 14 bases had no gene match. The CDR3 covers 17 residues. Germline-derived CDR1 and CDR2 are SGHVS and FNYEAQ. The CDR3 loop reads CASSYSPPAGGPETQYF. The DNA of the CDR3 is TGTGCCAGCAGCTACAGCCCTCCCGCGGGGGGGCCTGAGACCCAGTACTTC.

The rearrangement joins TRBV9 to TRBJ1-1; D ambiguous. The germline V and J ends were trimmed by 3 bases and 2 bases, with 11 bases remaining between them. The CDR3 covers 14 residues. Per germline, CDR1 SGDLS and CDR2 YYNGEE. CDR3 bases: TGTGCCAGCAGCGCCCTAGGACCCAACACTGAAGCTTTCTTT. The encoded protein is CASSALGPNTEAFF.

The CDR3 is CAAGSGPGDTQYF. In DNA, the CDR3 is TGTGCCGCCGGCTCCGGGCCCGGCGATACGCAGTATTTT. The gene calls are TRBV24-1 and TRBJ2-3; D is unclear. With 12 bases removed from V and 6 bases from J, the gap between germline ends came to 18 bases. Germline V lookup: CDR1 KGHDR, CDR2 SFDVKD. The CDR3 spans 13 residues.

This clonotype was observed many times. The chain has TRBV6-4 and TRBJ1-1; D is undetermined. V was trimmed by 2 bases and J by 1 base, leaving 5 bases between them. The CDR3 length is 13 residues. CDR1 is MRHNA, CDR2 SNTAGT, per germline. The CDR3 sequence is CASSDTPNTEAFF. In DNA form, the CDR3 reads TGTGCCAGCAGTGACACACCGAACACTGAAGCTTTCTTT.

This clonotype showed up many times. The V and J genes are TRBV12-3 or TRBV12-4 and TRBJ2-7; D could derive from TRBD1 or TRBD2 (6 bases each). Trimming removed 7 bases at V and 2 bases at J, with 18 bases between. This CDR3 contains 15 residues. The CDR3 sequence is CASTDRRGLTYEQYF. The CDR3 DNA is TGTGCCAGCACCGACAGACGGGGGCTAACCTACGAGCAGTACTTC.

In this sample, this clonotype turned up once. CDR3 nucleotide sequence: TGCGCCAGCAGCTGGGGGCCAGACACTGAAGCTTTCTTT. Protein product: CASSWGPDTEAFF. The chain recombines TRBV5-1 with TRBJ1-1; TRBD1 might be the D (6 bases). Germline V gene data show CDR1 as SGHRS and CDR2 as YFSETQ. The CDR3 runs to 13 residues. V lost 3 bases, J lost 3 bases, and 9 bases lay in between.

The J gene is TRBJ2-7, the V gene TRBV4-3; 9 nucleotides match TRBD2. This CDR3 has 16 amino acids. Trimming at V came to 5 bases and at J to 0 bases, leaving 8 bases not matched to a gene. Germline V CDR1 and CDR2: LGHNA, YSLEER. In DNA form, the CDR3 reads TGCGCCAGCAGCGCCCTCCCTAGCGGGACCTCCTACGAGCAGTACTTC. Its protein is CASSALPSGTSYEQYF.

This clonotype showed up many times. The chain uses TRBV6-1 and TRBJ2-5, with 9 bases matching TRBD2. CDR1 and CDR2 (germline): MNHNS, SASEGT. After removal of 7 bases from V and 3 bases from J, the junction contained 6 bases not matched to a gene. The CDR3 is 14 amino acids. CDR3 amino acids: CASTRRGGEETQYF. CDR3 in DNA: TGTGCCAGCACCCGGCGGGGGGGGGAAGAGACCCAGTACTTC.

The V call is TRBV3-1, the J call TRBJ2-7; D ambiguous. Trimming removed 3 bases at V and 4 bases at J, with 10 bases between. The CDR3 sequence is 13 residues long. The germline CDR1 and CDR2 sequences are LGHDT and YNNKEL (reference sequence). The DNA of the CDR3 is TGTGCCAGCAGCCATGCATCGGTATACGAGCAGTACTTC. It encodes CASSHASVYEQYF.

The V and J genes are TRBV5-1 and TRBJ1-1; D unresolved. Trimming took off 0 bases at V and 5 bases at J, with 8 bases between the two ends. Germline CDR1 is SGHRS and CDR2 is YFSETQ. This CDR3 region has 13 residues. The CDR3 sequence: CASSLGVMTEAFF. For the CDR3, the DNA is TGCGCCAGCAGCTTGGGGGTAATGACTGAAGCTTTCTTT.

This clonotype has only a few counts. One base away lies a much larger clone, so this may be a sequencing read error. The chain uses TRBV6-7 and TRBJ2-7; 7 bases line up with TRBD1. TRBV6-7 is an ORF; its function is uncertain. This CDR3 has 14 amino acids. J was trimmed by 9 bases and V by 0 bases; bases with no gene match: 8. DNA of the CDR3: TGTGCCAGCAGTTACTCGGACAGGCGGCACGGGCAGTACTTC. Its translation: CASSYSDRRHGQYF.

As for this clonotype: At one end, the junction sequence differs from germline, possibly due to a read error. The rearrangement uses TRBV7-9 and TRBJ1-2; D not resolved. The CDR3 extends over 11 amino acids. Germline CDR1 reads SEHNR; CDR2 reads FQNEAQ (reference sequence). CDR3 loop: CARSLAGGYTF. The CDR3 DNA is TGTGCCCGCAGCTTAGCTGGCGGCTACACCTTC.